The 25 T cell receptor beta chains listed next were all sequenced from one sample in a study of Graves' ophthalmopathy and Graves' hyperthyroidism. Amplifying from RNA transcripts, the study obtained TCR beta CDR3 regions. The workflow started with a first-round RT-PCR run with HTBI primers and then moved on to a second-round multiplex PCR. TCRdb re-analysed the multiplex PCR reads in MiXCR, keeping a single row per CDR3 protein. The table lists about 48,000 distinct CDR3 sequences, roughly 52% of them singletons. The sample consisted of peripheral blood. The receptor source for this set is an adult man with Graves' ophthalmopathy.

By share, this clonotype ranks as medium-sized. The V and J genes are TRBV2 and TRBJ1-5, with no clear D. V was trimmed by 5 bases and J by 4 bases, leaving 9 bases between them. The CDR3 totals 13 residues. The germline V gene has CDR1 SNHLY and CDR2 FYNNEI. The CDR3 DNA is TGTGCCAGCAGTACCCGTGGGAATCAGCCCCAGCATTTT. Its translation is CASSTRGNQPQHF.

The table lists this clonotype with many counts. CDR3 nucleotide sequence: TGTGCCAGCAGCTATGAAGGGTACACTGAAGCTTTCTTT. It translates to CASSYEGYTEAFF. The chain joins TRBV6-6 to TRBJ1-1; the D is unclear. The V end lost 6 bases, the J end lost 3 bases, and 11 bases lay between the germline ends. Germline V gene sequence: CDR1 MNHNY, CDR2 SVGAGI (reference sequence). This CDR3 contains 13 residues.

The chain uses TRBV19 and TRBJ2-3; D call uncertain. The ends were cut back, 5 bases at V and 4 bases at J, with 7 bases in the middle. The CDR3 is made up of 12 amino acids. Germline CDR1 reads LNHDA; CDR2 reads SQIVND (reference sequence). CDR3 sequence (DNA): TGTGCCAGTAGTCCAAAGGCAGATACGCAGTATTTT. The encoded protein is CASSPKADTQYF.

This clonotype was observed a handful of times. Being one base from a much bigger clone, this may be a read error. This chain links TRBV4-1 with TRBJ2-7; 7 nucleotides align to TRBD1. The junction had 10 bases not matched to a gene; V was cut back by 3 bases and J by 2 bases. The V gene's germline CDR1 is MGHRA and CDR2 YSYEKL. The length of the CDR3 is 16 residues. The CDR3 loop is CASSQDRDRAAYEQYF. The CDR3 coding sequence is TGCGCCAGCAGCCAGGACCGGGACAGAGCTGCCTACGAGCAGTACTTC.

This clonotype showed up just once. The conserved phenylalanine or tryptophan is not found at the CDR3 terminus, so this likely reflects a read error. The rearrangement links TRBV7-6 to TRBJ2-7, with 10 bases identical to TRBD1. Germline CDR1 and CDR2: SGHVS and FNYEAQ. The CDR3 runs to 14 residues. J was trimmed by 6 bases and V by 1 base; bases with no gene match: 3. DNA for the CDR3: TGTGCCAGCAGCTTAGGACAGGGGGCGAGCGAGCAGTACCTC. Translation gives CASSLGQGASEQYL.

The chain joins TRBV20-1 to TRBJ1-1; perhaps TRBD1 as D (6 bases). This CDR3 comprises 14 residues. Germline V lookup: CDR1 DFQATT, CDR2 SNEGSKA (reference sequence). Trimming took off 0 bases at V and 4 bases at J, with 12 bases between the two ends. The CDR3, as DNA: TGCAGTGCTAGAGAGGGGGCGGCTAGCACTGAAGCTTTCTTT. This translates into CSAREGAASTEAFF.

This clonotype was recorded many times. The chain couples TRBV12-3 or TRBV12-4 to TRBJ1-5, with unresolved D. Trimming took 3 bases from V and 3 from J, leaving 12 bases between them. The CDR3 contains 15 residues. DNA of the CDR3: TGTGCCAGCAGTTTTTTCACAGCTACCAATCAGCCCCAGCATTTT. Protein sequence: CASSFFTATNQPQHF.

This clonotype has more than one count but fewer than ten. The chain uses TRBV7-8 and TRBJ1-1; possibly TRBD1 for D (5 bases). V was cut by 7 bases and J by 1 base, with 16 bases left in between. The CDR3 length is 15 residues. Germline CDR1 SGHVS, CDR2 FQNEAQ. Written as DNA, the CDR3 is TGTGCCAGCACCAAAAGGGGACTCTCGAACACTGAAGCTTTCTTT. It translates to CASTKRGLSNTEAFF.

Points on this clonotype: At one boundary the junction diverges from the germline segment, which might be a read error. This chain links TRBV9 with TRBJ2-3; 12 nucleotides agree with TRBD2. CDR1 is SGDLS, CDR2 YYNGEE, per germline. The CDR3 is 16 residues long. The CDR3 DNA follows: TGTGCCAACAGCGCCGGGACTAGCGGGCTCACAGATACGCAGTATTTT. As protein: CANSAGTSGLTDTQYF.

The CDR3 protein is CASSATPGQGAETQYF. The CDR3 DNA follows: TGTGCCAGCAGCGCTACCCCGGGACAGGGGGCAGAGACCCAGTACTTC. The chain uses TRBV7-6 and TRBJ2-5; the match to TRBD1 covers 12 bases. The CDR3 loop spans 16 amino acids. The ends lost 5 bases at V and 4 bases at J; junction bases unmatched: 8. CDR1 is SGHVS and CDR2 is FNYEAQ in the germline V gene.

This clonotype was counted at least ten times. This chain uses TRBV12-3 or TRBV12-4 with TRBJ1-1, with 9 bases matching TRBD1. The J segment lost 5 bases and the V segment lost 5 bases, leaving 12 bases of the junction unmatched. There are 16 residues in the CDR3. The DNA of the CDR3 is TGTGCCAGCAGTCCATCGGACAGGGGAAGTGGGACTGAAGCTTTCTTT. Its translation: CASSPSDRGSGTEAFF.

This chain connects TRBV7-9 to TRBJ1-2, with 7 bases that match TRBD1. The CDR3 consists of 12 residues. Trimming took 5 bases from V and 6 from J; bases not matched to a gene: 3. Germline CDR1 and CDR2: SEHNR and FQNEAQ (reference sequence). CDR3 residues: CASSSRGNGYTF. In DNA form, the CDR3 reads TGTGCCAGCAGCAGCAGGGGGAATGGCTACACCTTC.

V gene TRBV9 combines with J gene TRBJ2-7; 13 positions agree with TRBD2. V lost 4 bases to trimming and J lost 9 bases; unmatched junction nucleotides: 4. Looked up from germline, CDR1 is SGDLS and CDR2 is YYNGEE. The CDR3 is made up of 13 amino acids. CDR3 loop: CASSPGLAGAQYF. In DNA, the CDR3 is TGTGCCAGCAGCCCTGGACTAGCGGGAGCGCAGTACTTC.

The chain uses TRBV2 and TRBJ2-5; D is undetermined. Germline CDR1 SNHLY, CDR2 FYNNEI. The CDR3 length is 12 residues. V shed 5 bases and J shed 5 bases, with 9 bases lying between them. DNA of the CDR3: TGTGCCAGCAGTTGGAGCGTTGAGACCCAGTACTTC. The encoded protein is CASSWSVETQYF.

This clonotype was counted at least ten times. The chain combines TRBV2 with TRBJ1-2, with 9 bases that match TRBD1. Trimming took 6 bases from V and 1 from J; bases not matched to a gene: 9. CDR3 length: 16 residues. Germline V lookup: CDR1 SNHLY, CDR2 FYNNEI. The CDR3 here is CASRPTGGRVNYGYTF. The DNA for the CDR3 is TGTGCCAGCAGGCCAACAGGGGGCCGAGTTAACTATGGCTACACCTTC.

The rearrangement links TRBV7-2 to TRBJ1-2, with D unclear. CDR3 length: 10 amino acids. With 5 bases removed from V and 11 bases from J, the gap between germline ends came to 9 bases. The V gene's germline CDR1 is SGHTA and CDR2 FQGNSA. CDR3 sequence: CASSGLAYTF. In DNA form, the CDR3 reads TGTGCCAGCAGCGGACTAGCTTACACCTTC.

This clonotype has at least ten counts. The CDR3 DNA reads as TGTGCCAGCTCGACAGCGAACACTGAAGCTTTCTTT. It codes for CASSTANTEAFF. V usage is TRBV5-5 and J usage is TRBJ1-1; D may be TRBD1 (5 bases). The CDR3 has 12 amino acids. Germline V lookup: CDR1 SGHKS, CDR2 YYEKEE (reference sequence). The V end was cut by 7 bases, the J end by 1 base, with 8 bases between.

This clonotype appeared many times. The chain combines TRBV5-1 with TRBJ1-5, with TRBD1 identical over 8 bases. CDR3 length equals 16 residues. From germline, CDR1 is SGHRS and CDR2 YFSETQ. J was trimmed by 6 bases and V by 4 bases; bases with no gene match: 12. CDR3: CASSHPLQGEGQPQHF. The CDR3 bases are TGCGCCAGCAGCCACCCCCTACAGGGGGAAGGTCAGCCCCAGCATTTT.

Written as DNA, the CDR3 is TGCAGTGCTCGGGACTATGGCTACACCTTC. Amino acids: CSARDYGYTF. The chain is built from TRBV20-1 and TRBJ1-2; D remains unclear. The CDR3 covers 10 residues. Per the germline V gene, CDR1 is DFQATT and CDR2 is SNEGSKA (reference sequence). With 5 bases removed from V and 3 bases from J, the gap between germline ends came to 4 bases.

This chain joins TRBV27 and TRBJ2-7; possibly TRBD1 for D (6 bases). CDR1 is MNHEY and CDR2 is SMNVEV in the germline V gene (reference sequence). Trimming pared 11 bases from V and 2 bases from J, leaving 19 bases between. The CDR3 is 14 residues long. CDR3 nucleotide sequence: TGTGCCGGCCGCAGGACAGATCGCGCCTACGAGCAGTACTTC. It codes for CAGRRTDRAYEQYF.

This clonotype was observed many times. This sequence joins TRBV12-3 or TRBV12-4 and TRBJ2-2; TRBD1 agrees at 9 bases. Trimming removed 5 bases from V and 3 bases from J; junction bases left unmatched: 4. There are 15 residues in the CDR3. The CDR3 DNA is TGTGCCAGCAGTCAAAGACAGGGGGACACCGGGGAGCTGTTTTTT. Its translation is CASSQRQGDTGELFF.

Worth noting for this clonotype: A read error may be the cause here, since a much bigger clone is one base away. The chain has TRBV28 and TRBJ1-4; D not certain. The CDR3 sequence is 12 residues long. Trimming removed 7 bases from V and 8 bases from J, with 11 bases in between. Germline CDR1 reads MDHEN; CDR2 reads SYDVKM. The CDR3 DNA follows: TGTGCCAGCACCCCCGATGGGGAAAAACTGTTTTTT. Translation: CASTPDGEKLFF.

The chain carries TRBV20-1 and TRBJ1-1; 8 bases fit TRBD1. V was clipped by 0 bases and J by 1 base; unmatched bases: 4. Looked up from germline, CDR1 is DFQATT and CDR2 is SNEGSKA (reference sequence). CDR3 length equals 15 residues. Written as DNA, the CDR3 is TGCAGTGCTAGAGATGGCGGGACAGGGAACACTGAAGCTTTCTTT. As protein: CSARDGGTGNTEAFF.

In its sample, this clonotype was seen many times. The genes are TRBV2 and TRBJ2-3; 7 bases map to TRBD2. The germline V gene encodes CDR1 SNHLY and CDR2 FYNNEI. The J segment lost 8 bases and the V segment lost 1 base, leaving 6 bases of the junction unmatched. The CDR3 contains 14 residues. The CDR3 DNA reads TGTGCCAGCAGTGAAGGGGTTGGGGGGGGTACGCAGTATTTT. This encodes CASSEGVGGGTQYF.

This sequence joins TRBV5-1 and TRBJ2-1; D unclear. Trimming removed 4 bases at V and 12 bases at J, with 23 bases between. From germline, CDR1 is SGHRS and CDR2 YFSETQ. The CDR3 consists of 15 residues. Written as DNA, the CDR3 is TGCGCCAGCAGCCCTACAAAACGTCGGGCGGATACGCAGTTCTTC. It codes for CASSPTKRRADTQFF.